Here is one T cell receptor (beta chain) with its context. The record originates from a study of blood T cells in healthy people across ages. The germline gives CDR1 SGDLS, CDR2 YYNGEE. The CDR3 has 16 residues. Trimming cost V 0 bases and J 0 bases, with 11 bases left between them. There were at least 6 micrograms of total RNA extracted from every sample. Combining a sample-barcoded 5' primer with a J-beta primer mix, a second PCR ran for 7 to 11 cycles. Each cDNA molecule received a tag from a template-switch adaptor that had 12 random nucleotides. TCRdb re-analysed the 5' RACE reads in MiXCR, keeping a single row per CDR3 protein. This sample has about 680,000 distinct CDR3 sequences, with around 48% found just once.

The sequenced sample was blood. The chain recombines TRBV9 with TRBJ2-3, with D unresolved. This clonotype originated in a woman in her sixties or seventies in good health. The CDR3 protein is CASSVVSVSSTDTQYF. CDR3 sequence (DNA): TGTGCCAGCAGCGTAGTGTCCGTATCTAGCACAGATACGCAGTATTTT.